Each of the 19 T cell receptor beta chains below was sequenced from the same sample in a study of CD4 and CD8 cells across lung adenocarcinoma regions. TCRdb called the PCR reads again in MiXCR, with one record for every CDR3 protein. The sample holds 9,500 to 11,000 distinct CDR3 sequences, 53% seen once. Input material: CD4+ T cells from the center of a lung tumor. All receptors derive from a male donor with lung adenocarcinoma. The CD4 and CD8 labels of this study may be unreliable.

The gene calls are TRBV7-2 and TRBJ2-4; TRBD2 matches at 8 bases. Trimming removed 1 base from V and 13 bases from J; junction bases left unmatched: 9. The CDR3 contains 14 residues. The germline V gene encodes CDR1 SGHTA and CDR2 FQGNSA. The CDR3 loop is CASSLGGGNNTQYF. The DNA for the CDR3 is TGTGCCAGCAGCTTAGGCGGGGGGAACAACACCCAGTACTTC.

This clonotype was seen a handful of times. The CDR3 nucleotides are TGTGCCAGCAGTGACTCGAGCGGGGGGGCCTACAATGAGCAGTTCTTC. Its translation: CASSDSSGGAYNEQFF. The chain recombines TRBV6-4 with TRBJ2-1, with TRBD2 matching over 10 bases. The CDR3 has 16 residues. CDR1 MRHNA and CDR2 SNTAGT come from the germline V gene. Trimming cost V 0 bases and J 2 bases; bases outside gene matches: 1.

This chain's CDR3 is CAKNTDPSLYNEQFF. CDR3 sequence (DNA): TGCGCCAAAAACACAGACCCGTCTCTCTACAATGAGCAGTTCTTC. The chain combines TRBV10-1 with TRBJ2-1; D ambiguous. The V end was cut by 10 bases, the J end by 3 bases, with 19 bases between. The germline CDR1 and CDR2 sequences are WNHNN and SYGVQD (reference sequence). The CDR3 consists of 15 residues.

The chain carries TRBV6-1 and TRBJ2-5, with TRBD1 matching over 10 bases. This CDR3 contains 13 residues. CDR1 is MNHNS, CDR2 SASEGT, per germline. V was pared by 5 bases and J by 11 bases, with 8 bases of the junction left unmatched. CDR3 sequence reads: CASSRQGAAEQYF. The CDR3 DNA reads TGTGCCAGCAGTCGACAGGGGGCGGCGGAGCAGTACTTC.

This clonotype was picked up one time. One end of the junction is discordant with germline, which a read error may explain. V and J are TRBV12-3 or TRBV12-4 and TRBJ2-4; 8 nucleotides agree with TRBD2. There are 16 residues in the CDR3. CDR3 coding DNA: TGTGCCAGCAGTTTCATGGGCGGGGGGAACACAGACATTCAGTATTTC. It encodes CASSFMGGGNTDIQYF.

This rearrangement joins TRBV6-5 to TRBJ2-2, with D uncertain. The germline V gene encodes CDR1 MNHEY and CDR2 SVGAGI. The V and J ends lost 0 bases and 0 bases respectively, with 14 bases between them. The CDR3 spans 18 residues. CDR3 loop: CASSYSRRMRANTGELFF. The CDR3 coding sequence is TGTGCCAGCAGTTACTCGAGGCGGATGCGAGCGAACACCGGGGAGCTGTTTTTT.

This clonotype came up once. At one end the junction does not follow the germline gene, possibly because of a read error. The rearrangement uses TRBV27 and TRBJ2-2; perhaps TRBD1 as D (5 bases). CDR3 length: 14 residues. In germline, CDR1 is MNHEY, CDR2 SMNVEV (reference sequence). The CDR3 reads CASRQAVITEEQFF. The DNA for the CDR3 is TGTGCCAGCAGACAGGCGGTGATCACAGAGGAGCAGTTTTTT.

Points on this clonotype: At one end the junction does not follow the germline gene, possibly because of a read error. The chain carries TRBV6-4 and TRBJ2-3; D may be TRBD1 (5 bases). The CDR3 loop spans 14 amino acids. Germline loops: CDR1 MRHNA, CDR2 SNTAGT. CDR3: CASSEGLVKDTQYF. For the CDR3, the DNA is TGTGCCAGCAGTGAGGGGCTAGTTAAGGATACGCAGTACTTT.

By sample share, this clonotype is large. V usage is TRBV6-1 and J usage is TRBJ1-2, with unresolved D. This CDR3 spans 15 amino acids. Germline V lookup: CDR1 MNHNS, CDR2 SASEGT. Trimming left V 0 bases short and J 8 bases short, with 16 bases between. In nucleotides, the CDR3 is TGTGCCAGCAGTGAAGCCCCCGAGGCAGGCGGGGGCTACACCTTC. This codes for CASSEAPEAGGGYTF.

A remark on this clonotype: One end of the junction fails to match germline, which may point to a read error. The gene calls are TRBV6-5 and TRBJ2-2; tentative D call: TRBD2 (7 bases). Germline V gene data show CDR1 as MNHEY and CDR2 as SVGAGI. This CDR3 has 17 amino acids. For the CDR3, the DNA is TGTGCCAGCAGTTACTCGAGGGGGGGGCGGTTCGGCGGGGCGCTGTATTTT. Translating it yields CASSYSRGGRFGGALYF.

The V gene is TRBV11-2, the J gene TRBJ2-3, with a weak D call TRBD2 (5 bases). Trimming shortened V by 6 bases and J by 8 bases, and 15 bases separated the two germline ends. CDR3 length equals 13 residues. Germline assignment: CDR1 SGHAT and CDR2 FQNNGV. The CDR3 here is CASRQSMSGTQYF. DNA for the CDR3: TGTGCCAGCAGACAGTCGATGAGCGGTACGCAGTATTTT.

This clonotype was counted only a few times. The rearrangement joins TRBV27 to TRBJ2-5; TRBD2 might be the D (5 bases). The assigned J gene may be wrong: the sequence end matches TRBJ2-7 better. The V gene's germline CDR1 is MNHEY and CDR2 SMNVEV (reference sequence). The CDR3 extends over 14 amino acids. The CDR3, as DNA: TGTGCCAGCAGTTTACGAGGGTGGGCCGACGAGCAGTACTTC. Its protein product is CASSLRGWADEQYF.

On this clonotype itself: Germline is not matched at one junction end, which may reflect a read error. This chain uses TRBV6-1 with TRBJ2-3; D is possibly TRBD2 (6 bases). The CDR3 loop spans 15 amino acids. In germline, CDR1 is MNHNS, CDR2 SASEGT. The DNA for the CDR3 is TGTGCCAGCAGCCGCGGGACTCGAGGCAAAAACACGCAGTACTTT. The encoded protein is CASSRGTRGKNTQYF.

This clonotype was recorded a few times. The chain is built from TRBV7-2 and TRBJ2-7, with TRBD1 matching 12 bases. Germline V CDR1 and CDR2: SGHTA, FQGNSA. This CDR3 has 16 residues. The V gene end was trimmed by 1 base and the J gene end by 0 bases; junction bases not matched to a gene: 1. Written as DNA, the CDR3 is TGTGCCAGCAGCTTAGGGGACAGGGGGCTCTCCTACGAGCAGTACTTC. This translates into CASSLGDRGLSYEQYF.

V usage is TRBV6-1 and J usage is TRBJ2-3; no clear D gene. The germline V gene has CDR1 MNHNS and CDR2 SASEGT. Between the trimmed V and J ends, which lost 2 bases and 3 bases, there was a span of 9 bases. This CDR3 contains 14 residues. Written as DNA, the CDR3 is TGTGCCAGCAGTGAATCCATATCTACAGATACGCAGTATTTT. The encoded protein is CASSESISTDTQYF.

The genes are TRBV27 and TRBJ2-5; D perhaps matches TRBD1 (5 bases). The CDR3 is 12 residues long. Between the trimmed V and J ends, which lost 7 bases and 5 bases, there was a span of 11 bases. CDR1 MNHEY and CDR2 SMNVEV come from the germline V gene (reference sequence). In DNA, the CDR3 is TGTGCCAGCAAGGATCCAGGGGAGACCCAGTACTTC. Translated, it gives CASKDPGETQYF.

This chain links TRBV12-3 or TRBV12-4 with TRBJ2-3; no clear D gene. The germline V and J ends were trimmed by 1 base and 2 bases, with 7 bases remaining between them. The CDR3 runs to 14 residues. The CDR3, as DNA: TGTGCCAGCAGTTTAGAGGAAATCACAGATACGCAGTATTTT. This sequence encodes CASSLEEITDTQYF.

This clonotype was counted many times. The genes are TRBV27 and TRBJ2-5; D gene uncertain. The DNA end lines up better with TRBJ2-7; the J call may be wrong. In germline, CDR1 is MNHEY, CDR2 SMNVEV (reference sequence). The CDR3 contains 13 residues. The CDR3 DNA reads TGTGCCAGCAGTCCCCGAGGCCCCCACGAGCAGTACTTC. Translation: CASSPRGPHEQYF.

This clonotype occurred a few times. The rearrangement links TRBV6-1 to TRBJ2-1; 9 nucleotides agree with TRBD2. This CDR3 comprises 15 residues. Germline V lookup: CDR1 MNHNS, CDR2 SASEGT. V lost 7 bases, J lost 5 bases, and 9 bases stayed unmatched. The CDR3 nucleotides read TGTGCCAGCACCCAATTTAGCGGGAGCCACAATGAGCAGTTCTTC. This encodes CASTQFSGSHNEQFF.